The 27 T cell receptor beta chains below come from one sample, sequenced in a study of T cell responses to AZD1222 COVID-19 vaccine. TCRdb keeps only in-frame clones here, not all; method: immunoSEQ multiplex PCR. The sample lists around 120,000 clones, 91% occurring once. The sample was peripheral blood, taken on day 0 of AZD1222 vaccination. Every receptor here comes from an adult in good health.

This clone appeared once. V is TRBV5-5 and J is TRBJ2-7, with D perhaps matching TRBD1 (5 bases). V was pared by 3 bases and J by 4 bases, with 17 bases between. Germline V gene lookup returns CDR1 SGHKS and CDR2 YYEKEE (reference sequence). CDR3 size: 15 residues. CDR3: CASSWGWWWGYEQYF. CDR3 DNA sequence: TGTGCCAGCAGCTGGGGCTGGTGGTGGGGATACGAGCAGTACTTC. Complete variable domain (other parts from reference TRBV5-5 and TRBJ2-7): DAGVTQSPTHLIKTRGQQVTLRCSPISGHKSVSWYQQVLGQGPQFIFQYYEKEERGRGNFPDRFSARQFPNYSSELNVNALLLGDSALYLCASSWGWWWGYEQYFGPGTRLTVT.

In its sample, this clone was seen a few times. This chain connects TRBV5-1 to TRBJ2-5; 10 bases agree with TRBD1. With 3 bases clipped from V and 3 bases from J, the junction kept 8 bases outside the gene matches. In germline, CDR1 is SGHRS, CDR2 YFSETQ. The CDR3 contains 16 residues. The CDR3 nucleotides read TGCGCCAGCAGCTACAACCCCGGGACAGGGGAAGAGACCCAGTACTTC. Encoded protein: CASSYNPGTGEETQYF. The full variable domain, completed using reference TRBV5-1 and TRBJ2-5, is KAGVTQTPRYLIKTRGQQVTLSCSPISGHRSVSWYQQTPGQGLQFLFEYFSETQRNKGNFPGRFSGRQFSNSRSEMNVSTLELGDSALYLCASSYNPGTGEETQYFGPGTRLLVL.

The chain combines TRBV7-2 with TRBJ1-1, with TRBD1 as a possible D gene (5 bases). This CDR3 region has 13 residues. The germline gives CDR1 SGHTA, CDR2 FQGNSA. Trimming removed 2 bases at V and 4 bases at J, with 8 bases between. The CDR3 loop is CASSLSGGTEAFF. The CDR3 DNA reads as TGTGCCAGCAGCTTATCGGGGGGCACTGAAGCTTTCTTT.

In regard to this clone: Other DNA sequences within the sample encode an identical CDR3. V and J are TRBV19 and TRBJ1-2, with D maybe TRBD1 (6 bases). The CDR3 covers 12 residues. Germline V gives CDR1 LNHDA, CDR2 SQIVND (reference sequence). Trimming stripped 6 bases from V and 3 bases from J, with 8 bases between. In DNA, the CDR3 is TGTGCCAGTAGCAGGGGAGACTATGGCTACACCTTC. This sequence encodes CASSRGDYGYTF.

The chain combines TRBV19 with TRBJ2-4; 7 bases line up with TRBD1. The CDR3 runs 13 residues. CDR1 and CDR2 (germline): LNHDA, SQIVND (reference sequence). The V gene end was trimmed by 6 bases and the J gene end by 8 bases; junction bases not matched to a gene: 7. CDR3 protein: CASRITGADIQYF. The CDR3 region has the DNA TGTGCCAGTAGGATAACAGGGGCCGACATTCAGTACTTC.

As regards this clone: One end of the junction fails to match germline, which may point to a read error. This chain connects TRBV7-8 to TRBJ1-1; unclear D gene. The CDR3 contains 17 residues. In germline, CDR1 is SGHVS, CDR2 FQNEAQ. The CDR3 protein is CASSLDFALYGNTETFF. CDR3 DNA: TGTGCCAGCAGCTTAGATTTTGCCCTTTATGGGAACACTGAAACTTTCTTT.

The CDR3 spells CASSSIGPNTGELFF. CDR3 sequence (DNA): TGTGCCAGCAGCTCCATAGGACCTAACACCGGGGAGCTGTTTTTT. The chain joins TRBV5-6 to TRBJ2-2; D is uncertain. V gave up 3 bases and J gave up 2 bases, with 11 bases separating them. This CDR3 contains 15 residues. Germline V gene lookup returns CDR1 SGHDT and CDR2 YYEEEE.

This sequence joins TRBV5-5 and TRBJ2-1; 7 nucleotides match TRBD2. Germline V gene sequence: CDR1 SGHKS, CDR2 YYEKEE (reference sequence). J gave up 5 bases and V 3 bases, and 11 bases lay outside the gene matches. This CDR3 has 16 residues. CDR3 protein: CASSYLRAGVDNEQFF. CDR3 nucleotide sequence: TGTGCCAGCAGCTACCTCCGGGCGGGAGTCGACAATGAGCAGTTCTTC. The complete variable domain, with remaining parts taken from reference TRBV5-5 and TRBJ2-1, reads DAGVTQSPTHLIKTRGQQVTLRCSPISGHKSVSWYQQVLGQGPQFIFQYYEKEERGRGNFPDRFSARQFPNYSSELNVNALLLGDSALYLCASSYLRAGVDNEQFFGPGTRLTVL.

This clone has just one count. The chain joins TRBV4-3 to TRBJ2-1, with D perhaps assigned TRBD1 or TRBD2 (5 bases each). Germline assignment: CDR1 LGHNA and CDR2 YSLEER. Between the trimmed V and J ends, which lost 1 base and 10 bases, there was a span of 11 bases. CDR3 length: 13 amino acids. This CDR3 is CASSQGGLGEQFF. CDR3 bases: TGCGCCAGCAGCCAAGGGGGGTTAGGGGAGCAGTTCTTC.

The CDR3 DNA reads as TGTGCCAGTAGTACTCAAAGCGCAGGGGATCAGCCCCAGCATTTT. Residues: CASSTQSAGDQPQHF. The V gene is TRBV19, the J gene TRBJ1-5, with a possible D match to TRBD1 (6 bases). The CDR3 totals 15 residues. V lost 4 bases, J lost 5 bases, and 15 bases lay in between. Per germline, CDR1 LNHDA and CDR2 SQIVND (reference sequence).

V is TRBV7-2 and J is TRBJ2-2; a possible D gene is TRBD2 (7 bases). V lost 1 base, J lost 13 bases, and 19 bases lay in between. The CDR3 has 15 amino acids. Germline V gene data show CDR1 as SGHTA and CDR2 as FQGNSA. CDR3 sequence: CASSLEVGGAGRLFF. The CDR3 region has the DNA TGTGCCAGCAGCTTAGAGGTGGGGGGGGCAGGAAGGCTGTTTTTT.

V and J are TRBV4-2 and TRBJ1-2, with 7 bases that match TRBD1. The CDR3 runs 14 residues. V was pared by 0 bases and J by 8 bases, with 6 bases of the junction left unmatched. Looked up from germline, CDR1 is LGHNA and CDR2 is YNFKEQ. Here the CDR3 DNA reads TGTGCCAGCAGCCAAGATCAGGGGGTGGAAGGCTACACCTTC. It yields the protein CASSQDQGVEGYTF.

The V call is TRBV15, the J call TRBJ1-1, with D possibly TRBD1 on 5 matching bases. The ends were cut back, 0 bases at V and 7 bases at J, with 9 bases in the middle. CDR3 size: 13 residues. Germline loops: CDR1 LNHNV, CDR2 YYDKDF (reference sequence). The CDR3 is CATSRDRGYEAFF. CDR3 sequence (DNA): TGTGCCACCAGCAGAGACCGGGGGTATGAAGCTTTCTTT.

The chain combines TRBV7-2 with TRBJ1-1; no firm D call. V shed 2 bases and J shed 1 base, with 8 bases lying between them. CDR3 length: 14 residues. Germline values: CDR1 SGHTA, CDR2 FQGNSA. The CDR3 spells CASSLSPRNTEAFF. As DNA, the CDR3 is TGTGCCAGCAGCTTAAGTCCGCGGAACACTGAAGCTTTCTTT.

The chain is built from TRBV6-6 and TRBJ2-7; no firm D call. This CDR3 has 11 amino acids. CDR1 and CDR2 from the germline V gene are MNHNY and SVGAGI (reference sequence). The V end was cut by 0 bases, the J end by 6 bases, with 3 bases between. CDR3 in amino acids: CASSYSIEQYF. CDR3 nucleotides: TGTGCCAGCAGTTACTCAATCGAGCAGTACTTC.

V is TRBV10-3 and J is TRBJ2-1, with 9 bases aligning to TRBD2. J was trimmed by 6 bases and V by 7 bases; bases with no gene match: 10. CDR1 ENHRY and CDR2 SYGVKD come from the germline V gene. CDR3 size: 15 residues. The CDR3 region is CAITQTGTSPNEQFF. The CDR3 region has the DNA TGTGCCATCACTCAAACCGGGACTAGCCCCAATGAGCAGTTCTTC.

V is TRBV10-1 and J is TRBJ1-1; D is possibly TRBD1 (5 bases). There are 14 residues in the CDR3. V was trimmed by 6 bases and J by 4 bases, leaving 15 bases between them. In germline, CDR1 is WNHNN, CDR2 SYGVQD (reference sequence). The DNA of the CDR3 is TGCGCCAGCAGCCGGACACCGGGTGGCACTGAAGCTTTCTTT. Its translation is CASSRTPGGTEAFF.

V and J are TRBV6-5 and TRBJ1-2, with 7 bases identical to TRBD1. Germline CDR1 MNHEY, CDR2 SVGAGI. J lost 8 bases, V lost 3 bases, and 15 bases had no gene match. This CDR3 contains 16 residues. In nucleotides, the CDR3 is TGTGCCAGCAGTTATACCCGACAGGGTGGTCTAGCGGGCTACACCTTC. Its translation: CASSYTRQGGLAGYTF.

This chain connects TRBV13 to TRBJ2-3, with D hard to call. V was cut by 6 bases and J by 1 base, with 2 bases left in between. This CDR3 is built from 11 residues. CDR1 PRHDT and CDR2 FYEKMQ come from the germline V gene (reference sequence). CDR3: CASRGTDTQYF. The CDR3 DNA is TGTGCCAGCAGAGGCACAGATACGCAGTATTTT.

V gene TRBV19 combines with J gene TRBJ2-7, with no clear D. Germline V gene data show CDR1 as LNHDA and CDR2 as SQIVND (reference sequence). CDR3 length: 11 residues. Trimming took 6 bases from V and 3 from J, leaving 6 bases between them. CDR3 DNA: TGTGCCAGTAGGGACCTCTACGAGCAGTACTTC. This translates into CASRDLYEQYF. The complete variable domain, with remaining parts taken from reference TRBV19 and TRBJ2-7, reads DGGITQSPKYLFRKEGQNVTLSCEQNLNHDAMYWYRQDPGQGLRLIYYSQIVNDFQKGDIAEGYSVSREKKESFPLTVTSAQKNPTAFYLCASRDLYEQYFGPGTRLTVT.

The V and J genes are TRBV15 and TRBJ2-7; 11 nucleotides align to TRBD1. The germline V gene encodes CDR1 LNHNV and CDR2 YYDKDF (reference sequence). This CDR3 spans 14 amino acids. With 6 bases clipped from V and 1 base from J, the junction kept 2 bases outside the gene matches. DNA of the CDR3: TGTGCCACCAGGGGGACAGGGGGTTCCTACGAGCAGTACTTC. It specifies CATRGTGGSYEQYF.

V usage is TRBV4-1 and J usage is TRBJ2-2; 7 bases agree with TRBD1. This CDR3 is built from 18 residues. Per the germline V gene, CDR1 is MGHRA and CDR2 is YSYEKL. The ends lost 0 bases at V and 2 bases at J; junction bases unmatched: 9. CDR3 in amino acids: CASSQEEIRQGNTGELFF. The CDR3 nucleotides are TGCGCCAGCAGCCAAGAAGAAATCCGACAGGGTAACACCGGGGAGCTGTTTTTT.

The chain combines TRBV10-1 with TRBJ1-2, with no clear D. CDR3 length: 12 amino acids. Germline-derived CDR1 and CDR2 are WNHNN and SYGVQD (reference sequence). Trimming took 4 bases from V and 6 from J, leaving 9 bases between them. CDR3 region: CASSGQRDGYTF. For the CDR3, the DNA is TGCGCCAGCAGTGGGCAGAGGGATGGCTACACCTTC.

The rearrangement links TRBV5-1 to TRBJ2-1; the match to TRBD1 covers 7 bases. The J segment lost 14 bases and the V segment lost 4 bases, leaving 9 bases of the junction unmatched. The CDR3 totals 12 residues. The V gene's germline CDR1 is SGHRS and CDR2 YFSETQ. Here the CDR3 DNA reads TGCGCCAGCAGCCTCACAGGGGAATTGGAGTTCTTC. This codes for CASSLTGELEFF.

V gene TRBV21-1 combines with J gene TRBJ2-5; no DNA check was done on the table's D call, TRBD2. TRBV21-1 constitutes a pseudogene. This CDR3 is 13 amino acids long. CDR3 DNA sequence: TGTGCCAGCTCCTGGCGGGGGGAAGAGACCCAGTACTTC. Translated, it gives CASSWRGEETQYF.

The V gene is TRBV2, the J gene TRBJ2-3, with 7 positions matching TRBD2. Germline-derived CDR1 and CDR2 are SNHLY and FYNNEI. This CDR3 is built from 15 residues. V lost 4 bases, J lost 7 bases, and 11 bases stayed unmatched. The chain's CDR3 is CASSVRASGTHTQYF. The CDR3 nucleotides are TGTGCCAGCAGTGTACGGGCTAGCGGCACCCATACGCAGTATTTT.

This sequence joins TRBV4-1 and TRBJ1-1; TRBD1 agrees at 7 bases. Germline V gives CDR1 MGHRA, CDR2 YSYEKL. This CDR3 is built from 14 residues. Trimming took 3 bases from V and 7 from J; bases not matched to a gene: 8. As DNA, the CDR3 is TGCGCCAGCAGCCAGGCTACAGGGGTGAGTGAAGCTTTCTTT. It encodes CASSQATGVSEAFF.